This T cell receptor beta chain was recovered during a study of T-cell memory formation after mild COVID-19. At the level of the study: For the most part, TCR clusters were specific to one donor. Study results and limitations: While clones contracting from day 15 to 85 were balanced between CD4 and CD8, later expanders leaned CD4+. Some clones that responded were present in memory (sampled pre-infection), which suggests cross-reactive memory joined.

The table lists this clonotype with many counts. The antigen remains undetermined. Trimming cost V 0 bases and J 6 bases, with 17 bases left between them. There are 16 residues in the CDR3. Germline V CDR1 and CDR2: SGHRS, YFSETQ. TCRdb passed the 5' RACE reads through MiXCR, listing each CDR3 protein once. Of 30,000 to 50,000 distinct CDR3 sequences detected, 6.1% appear once; the ten largest clones hold 0.7% to 0.9%. Source material: PBMCs or a T cell subset sorted from them (not recorded which). The source of this sequence is an adult who had mild COVID-19 (a few samples of this study predate the infection). Cell type and time point are not known. The V call is TRBV5-1, the J call TRBJ2-3; TRBD2 is a possible D gene (5 bases). The CDR3 bases are TGCGCCAGCAGCTTGGAGGAACGGGTACGAGGGGATACGCAGTATTTT. Encoded protein: CASSLEERVRGDTQYF.